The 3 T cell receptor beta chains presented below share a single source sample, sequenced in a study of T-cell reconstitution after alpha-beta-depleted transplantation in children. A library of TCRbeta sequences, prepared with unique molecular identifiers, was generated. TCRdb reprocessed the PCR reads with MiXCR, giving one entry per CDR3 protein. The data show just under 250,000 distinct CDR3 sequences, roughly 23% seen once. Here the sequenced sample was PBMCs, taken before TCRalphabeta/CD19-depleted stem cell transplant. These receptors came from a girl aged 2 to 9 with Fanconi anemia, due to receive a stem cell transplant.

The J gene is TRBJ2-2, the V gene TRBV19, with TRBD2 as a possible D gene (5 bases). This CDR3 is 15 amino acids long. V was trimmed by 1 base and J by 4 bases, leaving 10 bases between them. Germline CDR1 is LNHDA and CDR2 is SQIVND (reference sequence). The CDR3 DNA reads TGTGCCAGTAGTATAGGCGACGAGGGCACCGGGGAGCTGTTTTTT. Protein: CASSIGDEGTGELFF.

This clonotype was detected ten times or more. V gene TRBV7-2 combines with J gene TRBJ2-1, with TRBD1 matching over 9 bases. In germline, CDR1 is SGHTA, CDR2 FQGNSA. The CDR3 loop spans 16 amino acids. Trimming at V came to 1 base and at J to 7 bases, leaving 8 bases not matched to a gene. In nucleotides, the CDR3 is TGTGCCAGCAGCTTAGTGGGACAGGGTCTGGGGAATGAGCAGTTCTTC. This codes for CASSLVGQGLGNEQFF.

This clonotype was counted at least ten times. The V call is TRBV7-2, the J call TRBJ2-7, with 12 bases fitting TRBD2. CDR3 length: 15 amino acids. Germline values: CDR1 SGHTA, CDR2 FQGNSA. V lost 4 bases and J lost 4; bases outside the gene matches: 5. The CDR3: CASSSGLAGPYEQYF. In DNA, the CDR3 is TGTGCCAGCAGCTCAGGACTAGCGGGGCCTTACGAGCAGTACTTC.